These 21 T cell receptor beta chains came from one sample sequenced in a study of cytomegalovirus exposure and HLA in healthy donors. Assay: immunoSEQ multiplex PCR; the TCRdb copy retains only in-frame clones and omits some. The table lists some 74,000 clones, approximately 93% of them singletons. The sample taken for sequencing was PBMCs. The origin of the receptors is a young woman in good health and CMV-seronegative.

The chain carries TRBV5-1 and TRBJ1-5; the D gene is possibly TRBD1 (6 bases). This CDR3 is 15 amino acids long. V was trimmed by 0 bases and J by 0 bases, leaving 7 bases between them. The V gene's germline CDR1 is SGHRS and CDR2 YFSETQ. The CDR3 DNA follows: TGCGCCAGCAGCTTGGAAGGGGGTAGCAATCAGCCCCAGCATTTT. It encodes CASSLEGGSNQPQHF.

The chain couples TRBV15 to TRBJ2-5, with TRBD2 identical over 12 bases. Trimming at V came to 4 bases and at J to 5 bases, leaving 8 bases not matched to a gene. Germline CDR1 reads LNHNV; CDR2 reads YYDKDF (reference sequence). The CDR3 is 16 residues long. The CDR3: CATSKPSGRARETQYF. CDR3 coding DNA: TGTGCCACCAGCAAGCCTAGCGGGAGGGCCAGGGAGACCCAGTACTTC. The full variable domain, rest sourced from reference TRBV15 and TRBJ2-5, is DAMVIQNPRYQVTQFGKPVTLSCSQTLNHNVMYWYQQKSSQAPKLLFHYYDKDFNNEADTPDNFQSRRPNTSFCFLDIRSPGLGDTAMYLCATSKPSGRARETQYFGPGTRLLVL.

This chain links TRBV11-2 with TRBJ1-6; 7 positions agree with TRBD1. The CDR3 totals 16 residues. Germline V gene lookup returns CDR1 SGHAT and CDR2 FQNNGV. V lost 5 bases and J lost 5; bases outside the gene matches: 9. The CDR3 loop is CASSPIRQGHNSPLHF. The CDR3 DNA reads as TGTGCCAGCAGCCCAATCAGACAGGGCCATAATTCACCCCTCCACTTT.

The V gene is TRBV30, the J gene TRBJ2-1; 9 bases match TRBD2. This CDR3 is 17 amino acids long. Germline CDR1 and CDR2: GTSNPN and SVGIG (reference sequence). Trimming took 2 bases from V and 10 from J; bases not matched to a gene: 18. CDR3 DNA sequence: TGTGCCTGGAGTAAGTTTAGAGCGGGAGGATTGGCTCACGAGCAGTTCTTC. Its protein is CAWSKFRAGGLAHEQFF. Drawing the rest from reference TRBV30 and TRBJ2-1, the complete variable domain is SQTIHQWPATLVQPVGSPLSLECTVEGTSNPNLYWYRQAAGRGLQLLFYSVGIGQISSEVPQNLSASRPQDRQFILSSKKLLLSDSGFYLCAWSKFRAGGLAHEQFFGPGTRLTVL.

This clone was observed a few times. The chain combines TRBV19 with TRBJ1-1; D is ambiguous. The CDR3 loop spans 12 amino acids. Germline loops: CDR1 LNHDA, CDR2 SQIVND (reference sequence). Trimming stripped 3 bases from V and 6 bases from J, with 8 bases between. The CDR3 DNA is TGTGCCAGTAGTATGGGCTTAGCTGAAGCTTTCTTT. Translating gives CASSMGLAEAFF.

The DNA for the CDR3 is TGTGCCTGGAGCCCCGGGTATGGCTACACCTTC. It yields the protein CAWSPGYGYTF. The V and J genes are TRBV30 and TRBJ1-2; D is ambiguous. The V gene's germline CDR1 is GTSNPN and CDR2 SVGIG (reference sequence). V was trimmed by 3 bases and J by 5 bases, leaving 7 bases between them. The CDR3 length is 11 residues.

The chain has TRBV5-1 and TRBJ2-1; TRBD2 matches at 7 bases. Germline V CDR1 and CDR2: SGHRS, YFSETQ. This CDR3 contains 16 residues. Trimming cost V 0 bases and J 0 bases; bases outside gene matches: 3. The CDR3, as DNA: TGCGCCAGCAGCTTGGTCGGCGGGAGCTCCTACAATGAGCAGTTCTTC. It yields the protein CASSLVGGSSYNEQFF.

The table lists this clone with a few counts. The chain uses TRBV5-6 and TRBJ1-5; D is unclear. The CDR3 runs 14 residues. Germline V gene data show CDR1 as SGHDT and CDR2 as YYEEEE. V lost 1 base, J lost 0 bases, and 5 bases lay in between. The CDR3, as DNA: TGTGCCAGCAGCTTGTTCTCTAGCAATCAGCCCCAGCATTTT. Translating gives CASSLFSSNQPQHF.

This clone appeared once. The rearrangement uses TRBV18 and TRBJ2-7; D may be TRBD1 (5 bases). The germline V gene has CDR1 KGHSH and CDR2 LQKENI. The CDR3 has 15 residues. The V end was cut by 2 bases, the J end by 2 bases, with 13 bases between. The CDR3 sequence is CASSPGTRVTYEQYF. CDR3 DNA: TGTGCCAGCTCACCAGGAACCAGGGTGACCTACGAGCAGTACTTC. Full variable domain (outside the CDR3, taken from reference TRBV18 and TRBJ2-7): NAGVMQNPRHLVRRRGQEARLRCSPMKGHSHVYWYRQLPEEGLKFMVYLQKENIIDESGMPKERFSAEFPKEGPSILRIQQVVRGDSAAYFCASSPGTRVTYEQYFGPGTRLTVT.

This clone was recorded a few times. The V gene is TRBV28, the J gene TRBJ1-2; tentative D call: TRBD1 (5 bases). The germline V gene has CDR1 MDHEN and CDR2 SYDVKM. The CDR3 has 12 amino acids. V shed 0 bases and J shed 7 bases, with 6 bases lying between them. CDR3 loop: CASSLWGGGYTF. CDR3 DNA sequence: TGTGCCAGCAGTTTATGGGGGGGTGGCTACACCTTC.

The chain links TRBV7-9 to TRBJ1-6, with 9 bases identical to TRBD1. The ends lost 5 bases at V and 8 bases at J; junction bases unmatched: 10. Germline CDR1 reads SEHNR; CDR2 reads FQNEAQ (reference sequence). The CDR3 has 16 residues. DNA for the CDR3: TGTGCCAGCAGCCTTAGAAGGGGACAGGGACATTCACCCCTCCACTTT. This sequence encodes CASSLRRGQGHSPLHF.

This chain connects TRBV7-2 to TRBJ2-2; 8 positions match TRBD2. V was pared by 0 bases and J by 4 bases, with 4 bases of the junction left unmatched. The germline CDR1 and CDR2 sequences are SGHTA and FQGNSA. The CDR3 sequence is 16 residues long. Here the CDR3 DNA reads TGTGCCAGCAGCTTAGCAGGACTAGCCGGCACCGGGGAGCTGTTTTTT. Protein sequence: CASSLAGLAGTGELFF.

The chain couples TRBV7-3 to TRBJ2-7; 13 positions agree with TRBD2. The CDR3 runs 14 residues. Germline V CDR1 and CDR2: SGHTA, FQGTGA. Trimming removed 5 bases from V and 3 bases from J; junction bases left unmatched: 1. The CDR3 spells CASSRTSGSYEQYF. For the CDR3, the DNA is TGTGCCAGCAGCCGGACTAGCGGGAGCTACGAGCAGTACTTC.

The rearrangement links TRBV5-8 to TRBJ1-5, with TRBD1 matching 10 bases. Germline assignment: CDR1 SGHTS and CDR2 YDEGEE. Unmatched junction bases numbered 7, after V lost 0 bases and J lost 7 bases. This CDR3 comprises 16 residues. The CDR3 spells CASSLGGTGVGQPQHF. The CDR3 nucleotides read TGTGCCAGCAGCTTGGGAGGGACAGGGGTCGGACAGCCCCAGCATTTT.

The chain is built from TRBV15 and TRBJ1-2; D gene uncertain. CDR1 and CDR2 from the germline V gene are LNHNV and YYDKDF (reference sequence). The CDR3 totals 13 residues. The V end was cut by 5 bases, the J end by 4 bases, with 11 bases between. The CDR3, as DNA: TGTGCCACCAGCTCTGGGAGCGGCTATGGCTACACCTTC. This gives the protein CATSSGSGYGYTF.

This chain connects TRBV5-1 to TRBJ2-3, with D perhaps TRBD1 (5 bases). V gave up 2 bases and J gave up 4 bases, with 8 bases separating them. This CDR3 has 13 amino acids. CDR1 is SGHRS, CDR2 YFSETQ, per germline. CDR3 sequence (DNA): TGCGCCAGCAGCTTATCAGGGTCAGATACGCAGTATTTT. Its protein product is CASSLSGSDTQYF. Drawing the rest from reference TRBV5-1 and TRBJ2-3, the complete variable domain is KAGVTQTPRYLIKTRGQQVTLSCSPISGHRSVSWYQQTPGQGLQFLFEYFSETQRNKGNFPGRFSGRQFSNSRSEMNVSTLELGDSALYLCASSLSGSDTQYFGPGTRLTVL.

The chain has TRBV5-1 and TRBJ2-2, with TRBD1 identical over 10 bases. Trimming took 4 bases from V and 5 from J; bases not matched to a gene: 8. CDR3 length: 16 residues. Germline lookup yields CDR1 SGHRS and CDR2 YFSETQ. The CDR3 DNA sequence: TGCGCCAGCAGCCCCGACAGGGGGCCGGGGACCGGGGAGCTGTTTTTT. The encoded protein is CASSPDRGPGTGELFF.

The chain employs TRBV30 and TRBJ2-7; tentatively, D is TRBD1 (6 bases). Looked up from germline, CDR1 is GTSNPN and CDR2 is SVGIG (reference sequence). Trimming took off 3 bases at V and 0 bases at J, with 15 bases between the two ends. The CDR3 spans 15 residues. The CDR3 DNA sequence: TGTGCCTGGAGGGTTCAGGGGTCCCTCTCCTACGAGCAGTACTTC. Translation: CAWRVQGSLSYEQYF.

The chain is built from TRBV19 and TRBJ1-1, with 7 positions matching TRBD1. In germline, CDR1 is LNHDA, CDR2 SQIVND (reference sequence). J gave up 4 bases and V 5 bases, and 4 bases lay outside the gene matches. The CDR3 spans 13 residues. The CDR3 DNA follows: TGTGCCAGTAGTGAGGGGGCGGTCACTGAAGCTTTCTTT. Protein sequence: CASSEGAVTEAFF. Full variable domain (missing parts from reference TRBV19 and TRBJ1-1): DGGITQSPKYLFRKEGQNVTLSCEQNLNHDAMYWYRQDPGQGLRLIYYSQIVNDFQKGDIAEGYSVSREKKESFPLTVTSAQKNPTAFYLCASSEGAVTEAFFGQGTRLTVV.

The chain combines TRBV7-3 with TRBJ2-1, with D possibly TRBD2 on 5 matching bases. The ends were cut back, 0 bases at V and 3 bases at J, with 9 bases in the middle. This CDR3 has 15 residues. Germline loops: CDR1 SGHTA, CDR2 FQGTGA. Written as DNA, the CDR3 is TGTGCCAGCAGCTTAACGAGCGGTTTCTACAATGAGCAGTTCTTC. It codes for CASSLTSGFYNEQFF.

The chain links TRBV5-1 to TRBJ2-7, with 9 bases that match TRBD1. The CDR3 is 18 residues long. V lost 0 bases, J lost 2 bases, and 12 bases stayed unmatched. CDR1 is SGHRS, CDR2 YFSETQ, per germline. The CDR3 DNA reads as TGCGCCAGCAGCTTGGGGGCTAACCGGGACAGGGTGGCCTACGAGCAGTACTTC. Its protein product is CASSLGANRDRVAYEQYF. Based on the CDR3 plus reference TRBV5-1 and TRBJ2-7, the full variable domain is KAGVTQTPRYLIKTRGQQVTLSCSPISGHRSVSWYQQTPGQGLQFLFEYFSETQRNKGNFPGRFSGRQFSNSRSEMNVSTLELGDSALYLCASSLGANRDRVAYEQYFGPGTRLTVT.